This T cell receptor beta chain was captured by sequencing in a study of blood T cell repertoires in COVID-19. In the study overall: Acute-phase and convalescent COVID-19 samples originated in the United States, Italy and Spain.

Methods used by the authors: For nucleated cells, counts were estimated from reference gene primer amplification. TCRdb's copy holds only in-frame clones and misses some; the assay was immunoSEQ multiplex PCR. Clonal size and the V and J genes are those of that table, whereas D and trimming came from the DNA. Of about 160,000 clones in the sample, roughly 90% were seen once. Trimming removed 2 bases at V and 5 bases at J, with 13 bases between. Germline-derived CDR1 and CDR2 are SGHRS and YFSETQ. This CDR3 is 14 amino acids long. Sample: peripheral blood. The V call is TRBV5-1, the J call TRBJ2-5; D is perhaps TRBD1 (6 bases). The TCR sequence derives from a woman aged 60-75 years who had recovered from COVID-19. The CDR3, as DNA: TGCGCCAGCAGCTTCCTTGGGGGCGCGGAGACCCAGTACTTC. This sequence encodes CASSFLGGAETQYF.